The 10 T cell receptor beta chains reported below all come from one sample, sequenced in a study of human T cells and chemical hapten exposure. TCRdb passed the RACE reads through MiXCR, listing each CDR3 protein once. The data hold 75,000 to 90,000 distinct CDR3 sequences, with 6% to 9% observed a single time. Time point described: patch test 1, 2 weeks after DPC sensitization. Treatment denoted: therapeutic diphenylcyclopropenone sensitization with weekly scalp DPC. The sequenced sample was whole blood, obtained in connection with sensitization to the hapten diphenylcyclopropenone (DPC). These TCRs come from a woman in her thirties with alopecia areata. Some clones in this sample may be carry-over from other donors' samples.

This clonotype was seen a few times. The rearrangement joins TRBV27 to TRBJ2-1; 10 bases line up with TRBD2. The CDR3 sequence is 16 residues long. Germline V gene lookup returns CDR1 MNHEY and CDR2 SMNVEV (reference sequence). V lost 5 bases and J lost 8; bases outside the gene matches: 12. In nucleotides, the CDR3 is TGTGCCAGCAGTCCCCCTCCTTTAGCGGGGGGAGATGAGCAGTTCTTC. Translation gives CASSPPPLAGGDEQFF.

In this sample, this clonotype turned up many times. V gene TRBV12-3 or TRBV12-4 combines with J gene TRBJ1-2; TRBD1 matches at 9 bases. With 5 bases clipped from V and 4 bases from J, the junction kept 14 bases outside the gene matches. The CDR3 sequence is 17 residues long. CDR3 sequence reads: CASSPLFGQGRIYGYTF. The CDR3 DNA reads as TGTGCCAGCAGTCCCTTATTCGGACAGGGGCGAATCTATGGCTACACCTTC.

This clonotype has more than one count but fewer than ten. The chain is built from TRBV14 and TRBJ2-7; 9 nucleotides agree with TRBD1. CDR1 is SGHDN, CDR2 FVKESK, per germline. This CDR3 has 13 amino acids. Trimming cost V 11 bases and J 7 bases; bases outside gene matches: 12. Here the CDR3 reads CASRDRESWEQYF. CDR3 DNA: TGTGCCTCCCGGGACAGGGAGTCTTGGGAGCAGTACTTC.

Many counts were recorded for this clonotype. The V call is TRBV6-1, the J call TRBJ1-1; a possible D gene is TRBD1 (6 bases). The CDR3 contains 13 residues. The germline V gene encodes CDR1 MNHNS and CDR2 SASEGT. V dropped 4 bases and J dropped 0 bases, with 6 bases sitting between them. CDR3 DNA sequence: TGTGCCAGCAGTGGGACAGTGAACACTGAAGCTTTCTTT. Translated, it gives CASSGTVNTEAFF.

V gene TRBV12-3 or TRBV12-4 combines with J gene TRBJ2-7; D may be TRBD2 (5 bases). The CDR3 extends over 13 amino acids. Between the trimmed V and J ends, which lost 3 bases and 3 bases, there was a span of 9 bases. The CDR3 loop is CASSFAGLYEQYF. The CDR3 DNA reads TGTGCCAGCAGTTTCGCAGGACTCTACGAGCAGTACTTC.

This clonotype was recorded many times. The rearrangement uses TRBV20-1 and TRBJ2-3; perhaps TRBD2 as D (5 bases). The CDR3 contains 14 residues. Germline CDR1 DFQATT, CDR2 SNEGSKA (reference sequence). V was clipped by 4 bases and J by 4 bases, with 15 bases between them. CDR3: CSATQRVGADTQYF. The CDR3, as DNA: TGCAGTGCTACACAGAGGGTTGGGGCAGATACGCAGTATTTT.

A word on this clonotype: A much larger clone lies one base from this, so it may be a read error. The CDR3 loop reads CASSETGENQRQHF. The CDR3 DNA reads as TGTGCCAGCAGTGAGACAGGGGAGAATCAGCGCCAGCATTTT. The V gene is TRBV25-1, the J gene TRBJ1-5, with 8 nucleotides matching TRBD1. The CDR3 totals 14 residues. Germline V gene data show CDR1 as MGHDK and CDR2 as SYGVNS.

This clonotype was found many times. The chain carries TRBV7-9 and TRBJ2-7, with D hard to call. Looked up from germline, CDR1 is SEHNR and CDR2 is FQNEAQ (reference sequence). The CDR3 is 13 residues long. The V end was cut by 0 bases, the J end by 2 bases, with 5 bases between. Here the CDR3 reads CASSLAAAYEQYF. The CDR3 DNA reads as TGTGCCAGCAGCTTAGCAGCAGCCTACGAGCAGTACTTC. Combining the CDR3 with reference TRBV7-9 and TRBJ2-7 gives the whole variable domain DTGVSQNPRHKITKRGQNVTFRCDPISEHNRLYWYRQTLGQGPEFLTYFQNEAQLEKSRLLSDRFSAERPKGSFSTLEIQRTEQGDSAMYLCASSLAAAYEQYFGPGTRLTVT.

There are many counts of this clonotype. The rearrangement joins TRBV2 to TRBJ1-1; D perhaps matches TRBD1 (6 bases). Germline V gene data show CDR1 as SNHLY and CDR2 as FYNNEI. Trimming stripped 6 bases from V and 5 bases from J, with 16 bases between. The CDR3 has 14 amino acids. CDR3 sequence reads: CASSLRGGRTEAFF. As DNA, the CDR3 is TGTGCCAGCAGCCTCAGAGGGGGTCGGACTGAAGCTTTCTTT.

Concerning this clonotype: Being one base from a much bigger clone, this may be a read error. The chain has TRBV5-6 and TRBJ2-7, with 7 bases that match TRBD1. The CDR3 has 15 residues. J lost 3 bases, V lost 4 bases, and 10 bases had no gene match. CDR1 and CDR2 (germline): SGHDT, YYEEEE. Here the CDR3 DNA reads TGTGCCAGCAGCCTATGGTCCCGGGACAGCTACGAGCAGTACTTC. This gives the protein CASSLWSRDSYEQYF. The variable domain in full, with the rest retrieved from reference TRBV5-6 and TRBJ2-7, is DAGVTQSPTHLIKTRGQQVTLRCSPKSGHDTVSWYQQALGQGPQFIFQYYEEEERQRGNFPDRFSGHQFPNYSSELNVNALLLGDSALYLCASSLWSRDSYEQYFGPGTRLTVT.